This is a list of T cell receptor beta chains from one sample in a study of shared T cell receptors in the human thymus. Only in-frame clones appear in the TCRdb table, and some are missing; sequencing was by immunoSEQ multiplex PCR. The repertoire consists of around 730,000 clones, with 80% to 90% occurring once and the leading ten covering more than 0.01%. The same data also contributed to another study, on human thymus T cells.

The specimen sequenced was thymocytes. All receptors derive from a girl less than two years old with a congenital heart defect. Each CDR3 is given with its conserved first and last residue. The D gene is left open where the match is weak. Not all rows give a size; the values are once, few, many and, for expanded clones, a class.

>TRBD2|18|few|TRBV5-1|TRBJ2-7
CASSPGLAGATNSYEQYF
TGCGCCAGCAGCCCTGGACTAGCGGGGGCCACCAACTCCTACGAGCAGTACTTC
>-|18|-|TRBV7-9|TRBJ2-1
CASSATGPRIVSYNEQFF
TGTGCCAGCAGCGCGACAGGTCCTAGGATCGTCTCCTACAATGAGCAGTTCTTC
>-|15|-|TRBV28|TRBJ2-7
CASSFSGQGPYEQYF
TGTGCCAGCAGTTTTTCCGGGCAGGGCCCCTACGAGCAGTACTTC
>-|11|-|TRBV28|TRBJ1-2
CASSSDGGYTF
TGTGCCAGCAGTTCAGATGGTGGCTACACCTTC
>-|16|-|TRBV9|TRBJ1-5
CASSVGPLAGRQPQHF
TGTGCCAGCAGCGTAGGCCCCCTGGCAGGGCGACAGCCCCAGCATTTT
>-|13|-|TRBV5-8|TRBJ1-3
CASSPDSGNTIYF
TGTGCCAGCAGCCCCGACTCTGGTAACACCATATATTTT
>TRBD1|14|-|TRBV6-1|TRBJ1-5
CASAGQGSNQPQHF
TGTGCCAGCGCCGGACAGGGCAGCAATCAGCCCCAGCATTTT
>TRBD1|16|-|TRBV19|TRBJ2-3
CASSPPAGGYTDTQYF
TGTGCCAGTAGTCCCCCGGCAGGGGGCTATACAGATACGCAGTATTTT
>-|15|few|TRBV27|TRBJ1-2
CASSSGGSFRAGYTF
TGTGCCAGCTCCTCGGGGGGTTCGTTCAGGGCTGGCTACACCTTC
>TRBD1|16|-|TRBV5-6|TRBJ2-5
CASSPRQGWDRETQYF
TGTGCCAGCAGCCCTAGACAGGGTTGGGATCGAGAGACCCAGTACTTC
>TRBD1|16|-|TRBV7-9|TRBJ1-2
CASSLSIDRGNYGYTF
TGTGCCAGCAGCTTATCGATTGACAGGGGTAACTATGGCTACACCTTC
>TRBD1|17|-|TRBV4-1|TRBJ2-3
CASSQETGGRLTDTQYF
TGCGCCAGCAGCCAAGAGACAGGGGGACGATTGACAGATACGCAGTATTTT
>TRBD1|15|-|TRBV5-1|TRBJ1-2
CASSPQRIQGGGYTF
TGCGCCAGCAGCCCTCAGCGAATACAGGGGGGTGGCTACACCTTC
>-|18|-|TRBV5-1|TRBJ1-1
CASSLVQSFGVLNTEAFF
TGCGCCAGCAGCTTGGTTCAGTCATTCGGGGTTTTGAACACTGAAGCTTTCTTT
>-|16|-|TRBV5-1|TRBJ1-2
CASSLGLGGEVYGYTF
TGCGCCAGCAGCTTAGGTCTTGGGGGCGAGGTATATGGCTACACCTTC
>-|18|-|TRBV28|TRBJ1-6
CASSSHYGHLPYNSPLHF
TGTGCCAGCAGTTCACATTACGGACACCTGCCCTACAATTCCCCCCTCCACTTT
>-|11|-|TRBV6-1|TRBJ1-2
CASRRRYGYTF
TGTGCCAGTCGACGGAGATATGGCTACACCTTC